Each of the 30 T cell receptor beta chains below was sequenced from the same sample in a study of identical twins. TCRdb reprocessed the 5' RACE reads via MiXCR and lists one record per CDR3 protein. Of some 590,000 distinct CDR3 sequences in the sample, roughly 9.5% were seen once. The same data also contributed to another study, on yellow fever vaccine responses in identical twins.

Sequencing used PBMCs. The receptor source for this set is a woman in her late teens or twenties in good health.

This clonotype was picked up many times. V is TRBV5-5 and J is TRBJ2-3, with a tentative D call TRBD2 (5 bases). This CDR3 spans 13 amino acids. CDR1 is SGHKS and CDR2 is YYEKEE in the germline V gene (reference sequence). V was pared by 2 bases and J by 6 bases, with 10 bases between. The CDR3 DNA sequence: TGTGCCAGCAGCTTAATTCAGCGGGATACGCAGTATTTT. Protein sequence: CASSLIQRDTQYF.

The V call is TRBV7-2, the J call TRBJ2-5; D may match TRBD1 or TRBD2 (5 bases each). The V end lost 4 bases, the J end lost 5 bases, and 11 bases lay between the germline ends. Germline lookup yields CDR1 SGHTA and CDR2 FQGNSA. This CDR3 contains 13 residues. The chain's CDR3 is CASSSFWGETQYF. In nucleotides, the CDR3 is TGTGCCAGCAGCTCTTTTTGGGGGGAGACCCAGTACTTC.

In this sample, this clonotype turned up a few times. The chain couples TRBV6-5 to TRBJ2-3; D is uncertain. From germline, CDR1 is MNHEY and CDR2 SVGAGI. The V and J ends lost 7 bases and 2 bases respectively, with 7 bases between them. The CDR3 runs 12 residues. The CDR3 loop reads CASISPTDTQYF. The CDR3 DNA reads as TGTGCCAGCATCAGCCCCACAGATACGCAGTATTTT.

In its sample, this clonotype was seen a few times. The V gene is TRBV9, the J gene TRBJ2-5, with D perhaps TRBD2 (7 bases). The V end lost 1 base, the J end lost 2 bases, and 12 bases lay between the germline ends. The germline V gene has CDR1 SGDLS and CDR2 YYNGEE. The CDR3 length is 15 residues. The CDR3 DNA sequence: TGTGCCAGCAGCGTAAGAGGGGGGGAACAAGAGACCCAGTACTTC. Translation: CASSVRGGEQETQYF.

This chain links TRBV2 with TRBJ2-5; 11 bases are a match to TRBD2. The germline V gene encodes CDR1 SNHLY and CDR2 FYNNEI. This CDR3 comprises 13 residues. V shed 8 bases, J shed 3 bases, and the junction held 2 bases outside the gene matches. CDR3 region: CASGTSGEETQYF. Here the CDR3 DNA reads TGTGCCAGCGGGACTAGCGGAGAAGAGACCCAGTACTTC.

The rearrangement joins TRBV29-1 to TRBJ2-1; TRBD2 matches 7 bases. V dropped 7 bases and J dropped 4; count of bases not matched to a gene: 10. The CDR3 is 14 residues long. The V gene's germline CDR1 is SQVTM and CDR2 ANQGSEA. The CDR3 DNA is TGCAGCGCCCTAACTAGCGAGAATTACAATGAGCAGTTCTTC. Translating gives CSALTSENYNEQFF.

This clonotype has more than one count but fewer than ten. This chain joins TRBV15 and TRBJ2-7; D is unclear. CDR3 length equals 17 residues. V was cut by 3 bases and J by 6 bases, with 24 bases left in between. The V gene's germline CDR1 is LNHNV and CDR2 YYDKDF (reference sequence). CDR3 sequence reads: CATSSSPGPLGLSEQYF. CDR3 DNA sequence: TGTGCCACCAGCAGTTCACCCGGACCTTTAGGCCTCTCCGAGCAGTACTTC.

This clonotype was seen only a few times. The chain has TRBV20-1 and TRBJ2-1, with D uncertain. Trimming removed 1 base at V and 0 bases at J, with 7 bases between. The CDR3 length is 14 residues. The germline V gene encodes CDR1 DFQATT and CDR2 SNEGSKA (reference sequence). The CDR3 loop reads CSARAVGSYNEQFF. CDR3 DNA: TGCAGTGCTAGAGCGGTGGGCTCCTACAATGAGCAGTTCTTC.

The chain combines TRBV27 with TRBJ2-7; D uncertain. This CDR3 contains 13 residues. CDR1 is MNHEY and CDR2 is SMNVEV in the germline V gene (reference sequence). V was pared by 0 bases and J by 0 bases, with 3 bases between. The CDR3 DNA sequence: TGTGCCAGCAGTTTATCTTTCTCCTACGAGCAGTACTTC. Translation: CASSLSFSYEQYF.

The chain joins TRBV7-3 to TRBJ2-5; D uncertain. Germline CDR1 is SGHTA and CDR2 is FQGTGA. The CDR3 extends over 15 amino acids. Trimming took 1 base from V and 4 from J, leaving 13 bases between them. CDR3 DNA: TGTGCCAGCAGCTTAAGTGGAGTTGTGGGAGAGACCCAGTACTTC. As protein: CASSLSGVVGETQYF.

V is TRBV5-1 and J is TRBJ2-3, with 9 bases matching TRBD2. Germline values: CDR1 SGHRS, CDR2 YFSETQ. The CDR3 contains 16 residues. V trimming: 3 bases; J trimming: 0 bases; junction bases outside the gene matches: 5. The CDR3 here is CASSSIAGVSTDTQYF. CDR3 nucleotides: TGCGCCAGCAGCTCAATAGCGGGGGTGAGCACAGATACGCAGTATTTT. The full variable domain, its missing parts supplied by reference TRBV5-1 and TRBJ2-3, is KAGVTQTPRYLIKTRGQQVTLSCSPISGHRSVSWYQQTPGQGLQFLFEYFSETQRNKGNFPGRFSGRQFSNSRSEMNVSTLELGDSALYLCASSSIAGVSTDTQYFGPGTRLTVL.

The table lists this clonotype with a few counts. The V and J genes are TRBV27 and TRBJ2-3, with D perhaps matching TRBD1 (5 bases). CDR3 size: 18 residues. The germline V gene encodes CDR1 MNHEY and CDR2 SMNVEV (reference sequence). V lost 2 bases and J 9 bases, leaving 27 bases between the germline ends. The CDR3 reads CASSLTGRRSPSRLTQYF. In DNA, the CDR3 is TGTGCCAGCAGTTTAACAGGTCGCAGGAGCCCCTCGAGACTCACGCAGTATTTT.

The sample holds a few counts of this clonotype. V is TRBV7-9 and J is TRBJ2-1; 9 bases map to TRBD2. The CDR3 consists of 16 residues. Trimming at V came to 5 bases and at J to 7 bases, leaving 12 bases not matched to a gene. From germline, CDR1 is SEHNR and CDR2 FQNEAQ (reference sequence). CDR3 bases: TGTGCCAGCAGCCCTAAACCGGGACTAGCTTCTAATGAGCAGTTCTTC. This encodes CASSPKPGLASNEQFF.

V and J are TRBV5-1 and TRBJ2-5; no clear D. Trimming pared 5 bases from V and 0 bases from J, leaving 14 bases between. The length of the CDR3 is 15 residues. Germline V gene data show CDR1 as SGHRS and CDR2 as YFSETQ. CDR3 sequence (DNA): TGCGCCAGCAGATCTCTAGAGCAGTACCAAGAGACCCAGTACTTC. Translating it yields CASRSLEQYQETQYF. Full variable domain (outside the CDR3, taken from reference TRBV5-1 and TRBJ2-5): KAGVTQTPRYLIKTRGQQVTLSCSPISGHRSVSWYQQTPGQGLQFLFEYFSETQRNKGNFPGRFSGRQFSNSRSEMNVSTLELGDSALYLCASRSLEQYQETQYFGPGTRLLVL.

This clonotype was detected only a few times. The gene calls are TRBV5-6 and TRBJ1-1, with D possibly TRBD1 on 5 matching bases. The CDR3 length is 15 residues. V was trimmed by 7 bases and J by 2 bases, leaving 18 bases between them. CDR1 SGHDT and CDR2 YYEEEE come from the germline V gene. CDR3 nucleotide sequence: TGTGCCAGCTTCTTGAGGGCAGGGATAAACACTGAAGCTTTCTTT. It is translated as CASFLRAGINTEAFF.

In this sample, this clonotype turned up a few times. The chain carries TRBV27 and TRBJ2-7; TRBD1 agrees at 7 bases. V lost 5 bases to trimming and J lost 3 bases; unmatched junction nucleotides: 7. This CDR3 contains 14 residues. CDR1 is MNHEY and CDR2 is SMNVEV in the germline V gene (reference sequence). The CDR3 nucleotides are TGTGCCAGCAGTCCGGGACAGAGTTTCTACGAGCAGTACTTC. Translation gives CASSPGQSFYEQYF.

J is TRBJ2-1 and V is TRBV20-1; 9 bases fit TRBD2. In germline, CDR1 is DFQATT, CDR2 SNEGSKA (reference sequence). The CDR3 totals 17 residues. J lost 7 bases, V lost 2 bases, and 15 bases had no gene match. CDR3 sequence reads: CSARSFGTAGGRNEQFF. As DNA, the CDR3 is TGCAGTGCTAGATCCTTCGGAACGGCGGGAGGGCGAAATGAGCAGTTCTTC.

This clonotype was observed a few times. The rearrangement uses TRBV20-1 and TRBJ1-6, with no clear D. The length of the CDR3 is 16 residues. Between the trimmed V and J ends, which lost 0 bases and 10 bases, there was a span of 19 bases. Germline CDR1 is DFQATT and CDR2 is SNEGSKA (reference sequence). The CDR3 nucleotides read TGCAGTGCTAGAGATCGGGGAGGGTGGATAAGGTCACCCCTCCACTTT. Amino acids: CSARDRGGWIRSPLHF.

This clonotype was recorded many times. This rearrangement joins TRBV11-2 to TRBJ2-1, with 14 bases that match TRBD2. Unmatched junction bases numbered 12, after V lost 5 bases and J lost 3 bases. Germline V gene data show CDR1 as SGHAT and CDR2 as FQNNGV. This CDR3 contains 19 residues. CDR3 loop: CASSPRGLAGGVSYNEQFF. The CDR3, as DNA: TGTGCCAGCAGCCCCCGAGGACTAGCGGGAGGTGTTAGCTACAATGAGCAGTTCTTC.

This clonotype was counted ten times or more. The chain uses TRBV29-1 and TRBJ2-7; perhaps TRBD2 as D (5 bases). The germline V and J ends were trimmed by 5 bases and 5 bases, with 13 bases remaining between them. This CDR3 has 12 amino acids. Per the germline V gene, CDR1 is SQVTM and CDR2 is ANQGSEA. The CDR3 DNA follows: TGCAGCGTTTCTCGGGGAGACAACGAGCAGTACTTC. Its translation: CSVSRGDNEQYF.

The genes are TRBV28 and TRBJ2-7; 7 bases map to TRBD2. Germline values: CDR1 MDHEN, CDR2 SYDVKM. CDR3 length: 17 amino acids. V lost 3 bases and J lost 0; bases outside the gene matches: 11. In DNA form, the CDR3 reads TGTGCCAGCAGTTTGCTTCTAGCGGCCAAGAGCTCCTACGAGCAGTACTTC. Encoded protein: CASSLLLAAKSSYEQYF.

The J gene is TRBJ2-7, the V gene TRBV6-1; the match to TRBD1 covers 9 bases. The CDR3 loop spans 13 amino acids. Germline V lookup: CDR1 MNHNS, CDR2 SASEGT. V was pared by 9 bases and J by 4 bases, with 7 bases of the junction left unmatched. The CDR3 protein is CARPGQGVYEQYF. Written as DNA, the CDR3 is TGTGCCAGGCCGGGACAGGGCGTTTACGAGCAGTACTTC.

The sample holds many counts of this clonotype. The CDR3 DNA reads as TGCAGCGTTCTTCGACAGGGGAAGAACACTGAAGCTTTCTTT. Translated, it gives CSVLRQGKNTEAFF. V gene TRBV29-1 combines with J gene TRBJ1-1; TRBD1 matches at 8 bases. Germline trimming cut 5 bases from V and 1 base from J; bases unmatched to any gene: 6. CDR1 and CDR2 from the germline V gene are SQVTM and ANQGSEA. The CDR3 spans 14 residues. The complete variable domain, with remaining parts taken from reference TRBV29-1 and TRBJ1-1, reads SAVISQKPSRDICQRGTSLTIQCQVDSQVTMMFWYRQQPGQSLTLIATANQGSEATYESGFVIDKFPISRPNLTFSTLTVSNMSPEDSSIYLCSVLRQGKNTEAFFGQGTRLTVV.

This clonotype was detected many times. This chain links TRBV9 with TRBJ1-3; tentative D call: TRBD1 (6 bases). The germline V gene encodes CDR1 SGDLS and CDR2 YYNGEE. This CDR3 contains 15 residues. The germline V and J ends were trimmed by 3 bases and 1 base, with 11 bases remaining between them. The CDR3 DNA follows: TGTGCCAGCAGCGCAGCGGACAGTTCTGGAAACACCATATATTTT. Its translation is CASSAADSSGNTIYF.

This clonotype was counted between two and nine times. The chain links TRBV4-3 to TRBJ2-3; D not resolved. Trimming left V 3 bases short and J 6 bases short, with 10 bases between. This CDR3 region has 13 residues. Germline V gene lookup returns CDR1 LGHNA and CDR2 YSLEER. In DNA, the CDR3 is TGCGCCAGCAGCCAGGAGTTGGGGGATACGCAGTATTTT. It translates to CASSQELGDTQYF.

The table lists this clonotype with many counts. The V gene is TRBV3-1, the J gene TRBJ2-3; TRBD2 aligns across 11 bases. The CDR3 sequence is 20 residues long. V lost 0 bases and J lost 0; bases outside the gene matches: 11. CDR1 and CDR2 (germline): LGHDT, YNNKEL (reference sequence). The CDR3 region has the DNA TGTGCCAGCAGCCAAGATTTTCGGTCTAGCGGGGGGTTGAGCACAGATACGCAGTATTTT. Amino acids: CASSQDFRSSGGLSTDTQYF.

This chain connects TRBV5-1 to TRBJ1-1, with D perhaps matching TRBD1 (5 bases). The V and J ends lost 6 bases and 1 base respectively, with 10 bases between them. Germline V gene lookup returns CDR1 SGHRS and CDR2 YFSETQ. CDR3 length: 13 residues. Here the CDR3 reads CASNQGTNTEAFF. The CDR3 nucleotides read TGCGCCAGCAACCAAGGGACGAACACTGAAGCTTTCTTT.

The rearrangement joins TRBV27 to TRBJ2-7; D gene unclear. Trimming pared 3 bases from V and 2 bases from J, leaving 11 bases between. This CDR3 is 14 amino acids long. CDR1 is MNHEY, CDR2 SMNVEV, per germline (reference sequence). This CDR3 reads CASSFGGSAYEQYF. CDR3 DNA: TGTGCCAGCAGTTTTGGCGGTTCTGCCTACGAGCAGTACTTC.

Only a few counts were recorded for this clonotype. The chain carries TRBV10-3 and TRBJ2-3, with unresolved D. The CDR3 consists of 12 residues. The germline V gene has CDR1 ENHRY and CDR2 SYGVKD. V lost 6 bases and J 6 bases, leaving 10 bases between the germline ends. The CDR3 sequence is CAISPIGDTQYF. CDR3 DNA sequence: TGTGCCATCAGCCCCATCGGGGATACGCAGTATTTT.

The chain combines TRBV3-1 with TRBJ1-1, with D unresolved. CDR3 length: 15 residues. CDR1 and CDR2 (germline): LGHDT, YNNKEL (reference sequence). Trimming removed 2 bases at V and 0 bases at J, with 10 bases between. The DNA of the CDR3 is TGTGCCAGCAGCCAACCCGGAGCGATGAACACTGAAGCTTTCTTT. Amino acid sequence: CASSQPGAMNTEAFF.